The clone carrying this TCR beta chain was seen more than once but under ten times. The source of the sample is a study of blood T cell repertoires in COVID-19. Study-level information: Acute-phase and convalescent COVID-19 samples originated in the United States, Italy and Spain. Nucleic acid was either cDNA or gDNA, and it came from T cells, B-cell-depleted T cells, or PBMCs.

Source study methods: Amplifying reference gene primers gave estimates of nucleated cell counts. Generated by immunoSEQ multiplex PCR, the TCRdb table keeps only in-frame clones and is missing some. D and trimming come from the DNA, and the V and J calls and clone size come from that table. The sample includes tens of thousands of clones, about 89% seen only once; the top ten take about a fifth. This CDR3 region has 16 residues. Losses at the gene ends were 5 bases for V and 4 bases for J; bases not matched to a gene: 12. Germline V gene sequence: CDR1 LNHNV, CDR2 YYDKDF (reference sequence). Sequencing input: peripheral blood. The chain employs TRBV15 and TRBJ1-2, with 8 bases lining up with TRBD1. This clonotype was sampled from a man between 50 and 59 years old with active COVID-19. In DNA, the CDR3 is TGTGCCACCAGCCCTGCCCCAACAGGGGGGGCCTATGGCTACACCTTC. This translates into CATSPAPTGGAYGYTF. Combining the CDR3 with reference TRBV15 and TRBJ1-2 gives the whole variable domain DAMVIQNPRYQVTQFGKPVTLSCSQTLNHNVMYWYQQKSSQAPKLLFHYYDKDFNNEADTPDNFQSRRPNTSFCFLDIRSPGLGDTAMYLCATSPAPTGGAYGYTFGSGTRLTVV.